The 15 T cell receptor beta chains below all came from one sample that was sequenced in a study of monozygotic twins with inflammatory bowel disease. TCRdb reprocessed the 5' RACE reads and stores each CDR3 protein as one record, lacking DNA. Recorded here are 150,000 to 200,000 distinct CDR3 sequences; the top ten clones represent approximately 3%. The sequenced sample consisted of blood. The receptors were gathered from a human donor with ulcerative colitis or Crohn's disease, or a healthy co-twin of an affected twin (not recorded which).

This chain joins TRBV5-1 and TRBJ2-1; the D gene TCRdb calls, TRBD2, cannot be checked with no DNA. The CDR3 is made up of 16 amino acids. Germline values: CDR1 SGHRS, CDR2 YFSETQ. The CDR3 region is CASSPTGTSSYNEQFF.

The rearrangement links TRBV5-1 to TRBJ2-3; checking the TCRdb D call of TRBD1 is not possible without DNA. The germline gives CDR1 SGHRS, CDR2 YFSETQ. This CDR3 region has 14 residues. CDR3 region: CASRGTAPTDTQYF.

The chain links TRBV30 to TRBJ2-7; TCRdb gives TRBD2 as the D gene, but with no DNA this cannot be confirmed. The CDR3 has 14 amino acids. Germline assignment: CDR1 GTSNPN and CDR2 SVGIG (reference sequence). CDR3 in amino acids: CAWTQAGGSYEQYF. Filled out from reference TRBV30 and TRBJ2-7, the complete variable domain reads SQTIHQWPATLVQPVGSPLSLECTVEGTSNPNLYWYRQAAGRGLQLLFYSVGIGQISSEVPQNLSASRPQDRQFILSSKKLLLSDSGFYLCAWTQAGGSYEQYFGPGTRLTVT.

The chain joins TRBV6-2 or TRBV6-3 to TRBJ2-7; TCRdb lists TRBD1, though no DNA is available to test this call. The CDR3 has 16 residues. CDR1 and CDR2 (germline): MNHEY, SVGEGT. The CDR3 loop is CASSYSRRTGNYEQYF.

The rearrangement joins TRBV27 to TRBJ2-3; TCRdb calls TRBD2, which cannot be checked without DNA. The CDR3 spans 17 residues. CDR1 MNHEY and CDR2 SMNVEV come from the germline V gene (reference sequence). The CDR3 loop reads CASKRTSGRFLLDTQYF.

This rearrangement joins TRBV5-1 to TRBJ1-6; the D call from TCRdb, TRBD1, cannot be confirmed without DNA. The CDR3 is 15 amino acids. In germline, CDR1 is SGHRS, CDR2 YFSETQ. The CDR3 loop is CASSPRTGDNSPLHF.

The rearrangement uses TRBV6-2 or TRBV6-3 and TRBJ2-7; TCRdb gives TRBD1 as the D gene, but with no DNA this cannot be confirmed. Germline CDR1 MNHEY, CDR2 SVGEGT. The CDR3 extends over 14 amino acids. CDR3 protein: CASKTRDRTYEQYF.

The V and J genes are TRBV10-3 and TRBJ1-2. This CDR3 contains 18 residues. Germline CDR1 reads ENHRY; CDR2 reads SYGVKD. Here the CDR3 reads CAISEDLTLGQLNYGYTF.

The chain couples TRBV19 to TRBJ1-5. Per the germline V gene, CDR1 is LNHDA and CDR2 is SQIVND (reference sequence). The CDR3 contains 14 residues. CDR3 loop: CASSTSSLHQPQHF.

The genes are TRBV7-2 and TRBJ2-5. There are 15 residues in the CDR3. Germline assignment: CDR1 SGHTA and CDR2 FQGNSA. The CDR3 here is CASSLLLAVQETQYF.

This chain joins TRBV5-1 and TRBJ2-7. This CDR3 has 14 residues. Germline V gene data show CDR1 as SGHRS and CDR2 as YFSETQ. The CDR3 sequence: CASSLSSSFYEQYF.

The J gene is TRBJ1-6, the V gene TRBV20-1. Germline V gene data show CDR1 as DFQATT and CDR2 as SNEGSKA (reference sequence). This CDR3 has 15 amino acids. CDR3 region: CSATVEVGYNSPLHF.

The rearrangement links TRBV5-1 to TRBJ2-1. This CDR3 has 14 residues. Germline CDR1 reads SGHRS; CDR2 reads YFSETQ. The CDR3 loop reads CASSFLRQNNEQFF.

The gene calls are TRBV20-1 and TRBJ2-6; TCRdb reports TRBD1, a call that lacks DNA to check it against. Germline loops: CDR1 DFQATT, CDR2 SNEGSKA (reference sequence). The CDR3 is 15 amino acids. The CDR3: CSASRGVSGANVLTF.

The chain couples TRBV19 to TRBJ2-3; TCRdb names TRBD2, which stays unverified in the absence of DNA. CDR3 length equals 17 residues. CDR1 LNHDA and CDR2 SQIVND come from the germline V gene (reference sequence). This CDR3 is CASSMASGSPLTDTQYF.